The rows below give T cell receptor beta chains drawn from one sample of a study of blood T cell repertoires in COVID-19. The repertoire was sequenced with immunoSEQ multiplex PCR; TCRdb's copy has only in-frame clones and lacks some. This table has about 270,000 clones, more than 85% appearing once. The sequenced sample consisted of PBMCs or T cells enriched from blood (not recorded which). These receptors all stem from a man aged 35 to 55 who had been exposed to COVID-19. CDR3s include the opening cysteine and the closing phenylalanine or tryptophan. D genes are given only for firm matches. Not every row has a clone size; where given, it reads once, few, many or a size class.

clone_size	v_call	d_call	j_call	cdr3_aa	cdr3_nt
.	TRBV6-5	TRBD1	TRBJ1-1	CASSDRVGTEAFF	TGTGCCAGCTCCGACAGGGTTGGCACTGAAGCTTTCTTT
.	TRBV7-9	TRBD1	TRBJ1-5	CASSLGQAAGPQHF	TGTGCCAGCAGCCTCGGACAGGCGGCGGGGCCCCAGCATTTT
.	TRBV5-5	.	TRBJ1-1	CASSLFSYTEAFF	TGTGCCAGCAGCTTGTTCTCTTACACTGAAGCTTTCTTT
once	TRBV2	TRBD1	TRBJ1-1	CASLRTGALNTEAFF	TGTGCCAGTTTAAGGACAGGGGCGTTGAACACTGAAGCTTTCTTT
.	TRBV3-1/TRBV3-2	TRBD2	TRBJ2-7	CASSQDVAGGYEQYF	TGTGCCAGCAGCCAAGATGTCGCGGGAGGGTACGAGCAGTACTTC
.	TRBV9	TRBD2	TRBJ2-7	CASSVEASGSYEQYF	TGTGCCAGCAGCGTAGAGGCTAGCGGTTCCTACGAGCAGTACTTC
.	TRBV3-1/TRBV3-2	TRBD1	TRBJ1-3	CASSQTGGSGNTIYF	TGTGCCAGCAGCCAAACAGGGGGCTCTGGAAACACCATATATTTT
.	TRBV27	TRBD1	TRBJ1-5	CASKGSGGARQPQHF	TGTGCCAGCAAGGGGTCAGGGGGCGCGAGGCAGCCCCAGCATTTT
few	TRBV24-1	.	TRBJ2-1	CATSDFRQGSYNEQFF	TGTGCCACCAGTGATTTTCGTCAGGGCTCCTACAATGAGCAGTTCTTC
.	TRBV30	TRBD1	TRBJ1-1	CAWFRGTGGSARSEAFF	TGTGCCTGGTTTCGAGGGACAGGGGGCTCGGCTAGGTCTGAAGCTTTCTTT
few	TRBV19	TRBD2	TRBJ2-7	CASSIVPSGSTEQYF	TGTGCCAGTAGTATAGTTCCCAGCGGGAGTACCGAGCAGTACTTC
few	TRBV6-2/TRBV6-3	.	TRBJ1-1	CASSRTPFVTEAFF	TGTGCCAGCAGCCGAACACCTTTTGTCACTGAAGCTTTCTTT
.	TRBV30	.	TRBJ1-2	CAWSVSNRDGYTF	TGTGCCTGGAGTGTAAGTAACCGAGATGGCTACACCTTC
few	TRBV9	TRBD2	TRBJ2-1	CASNSGRNNEQFF	TGTGCCAGCAACAGCGGGAGAAACAATGAGCAGTTCTTC
.	TRBV3-1/TRBV3-2	TRBD2	TRBJ2-7	CASSQSSGRNEQYF	TGTGCCAGCAGCCAATCTAGCGGGAGAAACGAGCAGTACTTC
few	TRBV28	TRBD1	TRBJ1-1	CASRARPGQGNTEAFF	TGTGCCAGCAGAGCCAGACCGGGACAGGGGAACACTGAAGCTTTCTTT
.	TRBV6-5	TRBD1	TRBJ1-1	CATGDRNTEAFF	TGTGCCACAGGGGACAGGAACACTGAAGCTTTCTTT
.	TRBV6-5	.	TRBJ1-1	CASTTGNLKTEAFF	TGTGCCAGCACCACAGGGAATTTGAAGACTGAAGCTTTCTTT
.	TRBV28	.	TRBJ2-3	CASSYIHVTSTDTQYF	TGTGCCAGCAGTTATATACATGTGACTAGCACAGATACGCAGTATTTT
few	TRBV19	TRBD1	TRBJ1-1	CASSDRGAAFF	TGTGCCAGTAGTGACAGGGGTGCAGCTTTCTTT
.	TRBV19	.	TRBJ1-2	CASRKQGGGYTF	TGTGCCAGTAGGAAACAGGGAGGGGGCTACACCTTC
.	TRBV13	TRBD1	TRBJ2-7	CASSTRYRDRYYEQYF	TGTGCCAGCAGCACCCGTTACCGGGACAGATACTACGAGCAGTACTTC
.	TRBV19	.	TRBJ1-5	CASREMSAGTDQPQHF	TGTGCCAGTAGAGAGATGTCGGCAGGAACAGATCAGCCCCAGCATTTT
.	TRBV25-1	TRBD1	TRBJ1-6	CASSEWGQRSPLHF	TGTGCCAGCAGTGAATGGGGACAGCGCTCACCCCTCCACTTT
.	TRBV5-4	.	TRBJ2-7	CASSPGGLATYEQYF	TGTGCCAGCAGCCCAGGGGGGCTGGCCACCTACGAGCAGTACTTC
.	TRBV5-1	.	TRBJ1-1	CASSPGQPQEAFF	TGCGCCAGCAGCCCAGGACAGCCTCAAGAAGCTTTCTTT
.	TRBV14	.	TRBJ2-2	CASSHPIQGGELFF	TGTGCCAGCAGCCACCCCATCCAGGGAGGGGAGCTGTTTTTT
once	TRBV14	.	TRBJ2-2	CASSQDEWAVNTGELFF	TGTGCCAGCAGCCAAGATGAATGGGCAGTTAACACCGGGGAGCTGTTTTTT
.	TRBV5-6	.	TRBJ2-7	CASSADSPYEQYF	TGTGCCAGCAGCGCTGACAGTCCCTACGAGCAGTACTTC
.	TRBV27	TRBD2	TRBJ2-3	CASSLGVAGSTDTQYF	TGTGCCAGCAGTTTAGGGGTAGCGGGATCCACAGATACGCAGTATTTT
.	TRBV6-1	.	TRBJ2-7	CASSERDTGNGHEQYF	TGTGCCAGCAGTGAAAGGGACACAGGGAACGGGCACGAGCAGTACTTC
.	TRBV28	.	TRBJ2-2	CASSLRPGELFF	TGTGCCAGCAGTTTGCGTCCCGGGGAGCTGTTTTTT
.	TRBV6-4	TRBD1	TRBJ2-1	CASRTRRDRVNGYEQFF	TGTGCCAGCAGGACGCGCCGGGACAGGGTAAACGGCTATGAGCAGTTCTTC
few	TRBV11-2	TRBD1	TRBJ2-1	CASSLRGDSSYNEQFF	TGTGCCAGCAGCTTACGAGGGGACAGCTCCTACAATGAGCAGTTCTTC
.	TRBV5-4	TRBD1	TRBJ2-2	CASSEDRAGELFF	TGTGCCAGCAGCGAGGACAGGGCCGGGGAGCTGTTTTTT
.	TRBV27	TRBD1	TRBJ2-5	CASSSGTGGRGQYF	TGTGCCAGCAGTTCTGGGACAGGGGGTAGGGGCCAGTACTTC
.	TRBV24-1	.	TRBJ2-3	CATSGQDQASTDTQYF	TGTGCCACCAGTGGTCAAGACCAGGCTAGCACAGATACGCAGTATTTT
.	TRBV9	TRBD1	TRBJ1-2	CASSVDGTENYGYTF	TGTGCCAGCAGCGTAGATGGGACAGAAAACTATGGCTACACCTTC
few	TRBV30	.	TRBJ2-5	CAWSVGNRAGETQYF	TGTGCCTGGAGTGTAGGGAACAGGGCCGGAGAGACCCAGTACTTC
once	TRBV19	.	TRBJ1-2	CASKVTGYGYTF	TGTGCCAGTAAGGTCACAGGCTATGGCTACACCTTC
.	TRBV9	TRBD1	TRBJ2-3	CASSGGTGVVTDTQYF	TGTGCCAGCAGCGGAGGGACAGGGGTCGTGACAGATACGCAGTATTTT